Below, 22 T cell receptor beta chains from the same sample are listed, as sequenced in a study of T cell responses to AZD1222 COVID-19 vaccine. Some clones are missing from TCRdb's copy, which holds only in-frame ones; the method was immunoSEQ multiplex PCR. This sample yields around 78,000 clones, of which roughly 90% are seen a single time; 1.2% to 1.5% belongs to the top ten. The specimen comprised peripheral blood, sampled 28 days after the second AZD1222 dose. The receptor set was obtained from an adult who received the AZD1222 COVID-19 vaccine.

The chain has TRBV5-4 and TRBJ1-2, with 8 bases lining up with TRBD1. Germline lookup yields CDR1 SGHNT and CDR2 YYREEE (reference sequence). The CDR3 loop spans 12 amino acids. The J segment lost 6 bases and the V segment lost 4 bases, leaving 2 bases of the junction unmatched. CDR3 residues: CASSQDRDGYTF. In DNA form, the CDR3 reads TGTGCCAGCAGCCAGGACAGGGATGGCTACACCTTC. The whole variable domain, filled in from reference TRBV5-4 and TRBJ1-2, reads ETGVTQSPTHLIKTRGQQVTLRCSSQSGHNTVSWYQQALGQGPQFIFQYYREEENGRGNFPPRFSGLQFPNYSSELNVNALELDDSALYLCASSQDRDGYTFGSGTRLTVV.

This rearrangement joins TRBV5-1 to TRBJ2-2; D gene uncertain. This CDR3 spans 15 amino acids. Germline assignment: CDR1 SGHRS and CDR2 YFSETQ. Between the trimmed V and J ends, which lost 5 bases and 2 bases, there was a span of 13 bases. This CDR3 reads CASSVRLSNTGELFF. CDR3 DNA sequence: TGCGCCAGCAGTGTTCGACTCTCCAACACCGGGGAGCTGTTTTTT.

CDR3 protein: CASSPGVGSGRQETQYF. Here the CDR3 DNA reads TGTGCCAGCTCACCGGGGGTTGGTAGCGGGCGCCAAGAGACCCAGTACTTC. J is TRBJ2-5 and V is TRBV18; 7 bases map to TRBD2. The germline CDR1 and CDR2 sequences are KGHSH and LQKENI. V was clipped by 3 bases and J by 1 base; unmatched bases: 11. The CDR3 loop spans 17 amino acids.

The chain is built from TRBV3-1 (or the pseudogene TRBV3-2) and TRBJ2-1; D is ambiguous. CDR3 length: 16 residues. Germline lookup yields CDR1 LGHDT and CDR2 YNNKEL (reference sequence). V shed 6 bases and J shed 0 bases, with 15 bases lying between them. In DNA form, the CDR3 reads TGTGCCAGCAGGCCAACGGCCGGGTTCTCCTACAATGAGCAGTTCTTC. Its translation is CASRPTAGFSYNEQFF.

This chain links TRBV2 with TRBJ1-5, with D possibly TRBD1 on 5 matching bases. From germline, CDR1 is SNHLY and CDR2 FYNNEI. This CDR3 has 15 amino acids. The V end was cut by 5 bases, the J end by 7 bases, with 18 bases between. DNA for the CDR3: TGTGCCAGCAGTTTTCAGGGTAACATCGCCCAGCCCCAGCATTTT. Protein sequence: CASSFQGNIAQPQHF.

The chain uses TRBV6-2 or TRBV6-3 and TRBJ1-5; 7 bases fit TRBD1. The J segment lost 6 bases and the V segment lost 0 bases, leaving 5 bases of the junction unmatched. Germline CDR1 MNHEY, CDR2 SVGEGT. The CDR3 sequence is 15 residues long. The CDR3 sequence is CASSYSLPGGQPQHF. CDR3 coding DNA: TGTGCCAGCAGTTACTCGTTACCAGGGGGTCAGCCCCAGCATTTT.

In nucleotides, the CDR3 is TGTGCCAGCAGTTGGGGACAGACTAGCAATCAGCCCCAGCATTTT. The encoded protein is CASSWGQTSNQPQHF. The gene calls are TRBV6-2 or TRBV6-3 and TRBJ1-5, with 7 bases lining up with TRBD1. Germline CDR1 and CDR2: MNHEY and SVGEGT. V shed 4 bases and J 0 bases; nucleotides not matched to a gene: 3. This CDR3 region has 15 residues.

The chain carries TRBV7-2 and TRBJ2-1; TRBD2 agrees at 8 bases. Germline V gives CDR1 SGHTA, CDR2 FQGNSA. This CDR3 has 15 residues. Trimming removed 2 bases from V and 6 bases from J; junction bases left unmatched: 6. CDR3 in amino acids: CASSLMASGPNEQFF. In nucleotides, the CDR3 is TGTGCCAGCAGCTTAATGGCTAGCGGGCCCAATGAGCAGTTCTTC.

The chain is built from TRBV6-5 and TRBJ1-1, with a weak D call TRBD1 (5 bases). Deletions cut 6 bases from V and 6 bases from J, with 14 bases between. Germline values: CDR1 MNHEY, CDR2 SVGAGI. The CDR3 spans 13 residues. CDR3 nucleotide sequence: TGTGCCAGCAGGGGGACGGGGGGAGCTGAAGCTTTCTTT. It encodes CASRGTGGAEAFF.

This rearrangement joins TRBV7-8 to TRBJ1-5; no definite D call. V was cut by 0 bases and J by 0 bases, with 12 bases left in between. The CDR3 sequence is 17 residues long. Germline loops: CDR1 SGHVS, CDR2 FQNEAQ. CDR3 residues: CASSLAGWDNSNQPQHF. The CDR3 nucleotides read TGTGCCAGCAGCTTAGCGGGGTGGGATAATAGCAATCAGCCCCAGCATTTT. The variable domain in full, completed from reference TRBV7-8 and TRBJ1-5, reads GAGVSQSPRYKVAKRGQDVALRCDPISGHVSLFWYQQALGQGPEFLTYFQNEAQLDKSGLPSDRFFAERPEGSVSTLKIQRTQQEDSAVYLCASSLAGWDNSNQPQHFGDGTRLSIL.

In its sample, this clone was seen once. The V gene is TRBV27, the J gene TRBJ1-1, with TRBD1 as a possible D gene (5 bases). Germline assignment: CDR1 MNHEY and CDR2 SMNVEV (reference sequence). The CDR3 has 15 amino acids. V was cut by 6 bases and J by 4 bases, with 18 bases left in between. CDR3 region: CASRDPTVGSTEAFF. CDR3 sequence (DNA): TGTGCCAGCAGAGATCCGACAGTGGGGAGCACTGAAGCTTTCTTT.

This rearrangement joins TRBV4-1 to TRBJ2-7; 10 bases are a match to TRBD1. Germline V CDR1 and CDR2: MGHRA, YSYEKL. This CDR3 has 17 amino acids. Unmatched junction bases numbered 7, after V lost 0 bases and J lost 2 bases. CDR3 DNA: TGCGCCAGCAGCCAAGAGCCCGGGACAGGGGCTACCTACGAGCAGTACTTC. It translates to CASSQEPGTGATYEQYF.

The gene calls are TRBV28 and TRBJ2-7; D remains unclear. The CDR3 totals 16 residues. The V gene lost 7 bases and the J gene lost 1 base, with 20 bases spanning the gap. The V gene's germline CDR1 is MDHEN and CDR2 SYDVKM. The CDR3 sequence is CASTWALGPPSYEQYF. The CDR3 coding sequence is TGTGCCAGCACGTGGGCCCTTGGGCCCCCTTCCTACGAGCAGTACTTC.

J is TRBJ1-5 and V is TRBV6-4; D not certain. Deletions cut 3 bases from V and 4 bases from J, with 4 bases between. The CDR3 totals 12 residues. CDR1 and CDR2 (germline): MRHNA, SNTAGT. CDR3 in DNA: TGTGCCAGCAGTGATGGTAATCAGCCCCAGCATTTT. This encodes CASSDGNQPQHF.

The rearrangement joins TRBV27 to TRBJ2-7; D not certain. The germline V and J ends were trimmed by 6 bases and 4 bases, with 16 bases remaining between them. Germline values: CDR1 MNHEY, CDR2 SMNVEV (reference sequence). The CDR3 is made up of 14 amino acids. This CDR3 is CASSPRAPGYEQYF. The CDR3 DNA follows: TGTGCCAGCAGCCCCCGGGCCCCCGGTTACGAGCAGTACTTC.

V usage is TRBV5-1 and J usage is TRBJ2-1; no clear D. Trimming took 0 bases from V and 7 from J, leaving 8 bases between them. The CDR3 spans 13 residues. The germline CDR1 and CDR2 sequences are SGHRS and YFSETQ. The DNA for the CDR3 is TGCGCCAGCAGCTTGGTATCCGGGAATGAGCAGTTCTTC. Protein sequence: CASSLVSGNEQFF.

Here the CDR3 DNA reads TGTGCCAGCAGCACCCACATCAATGAGCAGTTCTTC. This gives the protein CASSTHINEQFF. The chain joins TRBV9 to TRBJ2-1; D remains ambiguous. This CDR3 is built from 12 residues. V was pared by 4 bases and J by 6 bases, with 8 bases between. Germline CDR1 SGDLS, CDR2 YYNGEE.

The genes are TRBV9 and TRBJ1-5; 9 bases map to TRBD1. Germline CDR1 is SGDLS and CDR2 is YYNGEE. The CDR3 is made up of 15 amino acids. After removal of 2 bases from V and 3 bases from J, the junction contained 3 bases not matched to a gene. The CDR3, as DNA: TGTGCCAGCAGCGTCGGGACAGGGCTCAATCAGCCCCAGCATTTT. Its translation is CASSVGTGLNQPQHF.

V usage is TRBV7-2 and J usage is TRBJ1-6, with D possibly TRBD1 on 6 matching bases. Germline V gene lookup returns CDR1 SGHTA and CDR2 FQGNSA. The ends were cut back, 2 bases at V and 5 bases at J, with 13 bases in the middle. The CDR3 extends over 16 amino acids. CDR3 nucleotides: TGTGCCAGCAGCTTAACAGGGCGGAATAATAATTCACCCCTCCACTTT. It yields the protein CASSLTGRNNNSPLHF.

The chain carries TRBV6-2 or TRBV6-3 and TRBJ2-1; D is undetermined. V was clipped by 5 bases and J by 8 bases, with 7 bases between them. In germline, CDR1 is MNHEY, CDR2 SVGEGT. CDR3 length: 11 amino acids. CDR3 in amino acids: CASSTTYEQFF. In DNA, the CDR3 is TGTGCCAGCAGTACTACGTATGAGCAGTTCTTC.

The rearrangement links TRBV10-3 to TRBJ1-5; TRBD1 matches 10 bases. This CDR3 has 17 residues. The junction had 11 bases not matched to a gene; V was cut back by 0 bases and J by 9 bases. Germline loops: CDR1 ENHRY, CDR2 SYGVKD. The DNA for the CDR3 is TGTGCCATCAGTGAGTCCATTTCCGGGACAGGGGCCAGGCCCCAGCATTTT. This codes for CAISESISGTGARPQHF.

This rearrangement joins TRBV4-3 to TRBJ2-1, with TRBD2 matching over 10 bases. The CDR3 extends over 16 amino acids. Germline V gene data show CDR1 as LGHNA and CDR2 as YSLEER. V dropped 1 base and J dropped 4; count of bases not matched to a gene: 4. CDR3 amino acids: CASSQGISGGYNEQFF. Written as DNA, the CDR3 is TGCGCCAGCAGCCAAGGAATTAGCGGGGGGTACAATGAGCAGTTCTTC.